Listed below are T cell receptor beta chains from one sample, sequenced in a study of blood T cell repertoires in COVID-19. Generated by immunoSEQ multiplex PCR, the TCRdb table keeps only in-frame clones and is missing some. Here the sample spans about 240,000 clones, roughly 80% being singletons. Input material: peripheral blood. These receptors were taken from a woman aged 60-75 years with active or convalescent COVID-19. The CDR3 runs from the conserved cysteine through the conserved F or W. Fields, in order: V gene, J gene, CDR3 protein.

TRBV19	TRBJ1-2	CASRIEGSTYDGYTF
TRBV2	TRBJ1-1	CASRTGATNTEAFF
TRBV30	TRBJ2-5	CAWSVRGTGMRSETQYF
TRBV4-1	TRBJ1-1	CASSQERGHSPSRSEAFF
TRBV5-1	TRBJ2-1	CASSWDWNNEQFF
TRBV15	TRBJ1-1	CATSRRRNTEAFF
TRBV6-2/TRBV6-3	TRBJ2-3	CASSYDTGRANTQYF
TRBV6-5	TRBJ1-2	CASRRGTNYGYTF
TRBV7-9	TRBJ1-6	CASSLETVNSPLHF
TRBV15	TRBJ1-3	CATTSGNLLGNTIYF
TRBV3-1/TRBV3-2	TRBJ2-3	CASSRPGVGGTDTQYF
TRBV7-9	TRBJ2-7	CASSFSLSYEQYF
TRBV4-1	TRBJ2-3	CARPGQGSTDTQYF
TRBV11-3	TRBJ2-1	CASSLDSQGYNEQFF
TRBV7-2	TRBJ1-2	CASSLSGTGSQGGGYTF
TRBV4-1	TRBJ1-2	CASSQEFNIIYGYTF
TRBV10-3	TRBJ2-3	CAISEGASTDTQYF
TRBV6-6	TRBJ2-6	CASSYRSSGANVLTF
TRBV6-4	TRBJ1-2	CASSDTTTGGSRGYTF
TRBV6-2/TRBV6-3	TRBJ2-3	CASSYDSSGTDTQYF
TRBV7-9	TRBJ2-7	CASSPIGEFYEQYF
TRBV7-2	TRBJ2-5	CASITGGGEQETQYF
TRBV19	TRBJ1-2	CASSTTKGYGYTF
TRBV7-2	TRBJ1-1	CASSKTVQGAQTEAFF
TRBV6-5	TRBJ1-6	CASSYSGTGLSPLHF
TRBV5-1	TRBJ2-5	CASSWTSGGVETQYF
TRBV19	TRBJ1-5	CASRSSVGVYQPQHF
TRBV18	TRBJ2-1	CASSVDSSYNEQFF
TRBV5-1	TRBJ1-4	CASSLGQGYNEKLFF
TRBV12-3/TRBV12-4	TRBJ2-5	CASSPRPEVRDF
TRBV11-3	TRBJ1-5	CASSPRQIYSNQPQHF
TRBV2	TRBJ2-1	CASSDPGLAANEQFF
TRBV6-1	TRBJ1-6	CASRPTGVTSPLHF
TRBV2	TRBJ1-2	CASSGWTGGMYGYTF
TRBV6-5	TRBJ1-4	CASSYGGQGGEKLFF
TRBV2	TRBJ2-5	CASRGGGPTAGTQYF
TRBV4-3	TRBJ1-2	CASSQGGVAGNYGYTF
TRBV29-1	TRBJ1-1	CSIGEGWNTEAFF
TRBV2	TRBJ2-5	CASRTSAETQYF
TRBV4-2	TRBJ2-7	CASSQKGLAGRYEQYF
TRBV5-4	TRBJ2-4	CASSSGQALDIQYF
TRBV18	TRBJ1-2	CASSPPTGRRGYTF
TRBV11-3	TRBJ1-1	CASSSYLGGEAFF
TRBV6-5	TRBJ1-5	CASTLAGQGFQPQHF
TRBV6-1	TRBJ1-5	CASSDHRRISNQPQHF
TRBV5-6	TRBJ1-6	CASSLVRGNSPLHF
TRBV20-1	TRBJ1-2	CSARTGEGYTF
TRBV7-6	TRBJ1-1	CASSLGTGPWTEAFF
TRBV5-5	TRBJ2-7	CASSSPAGTYEQYF
TRBV10-3	TRBJ2-7	CAISEAGTGVYEQYF